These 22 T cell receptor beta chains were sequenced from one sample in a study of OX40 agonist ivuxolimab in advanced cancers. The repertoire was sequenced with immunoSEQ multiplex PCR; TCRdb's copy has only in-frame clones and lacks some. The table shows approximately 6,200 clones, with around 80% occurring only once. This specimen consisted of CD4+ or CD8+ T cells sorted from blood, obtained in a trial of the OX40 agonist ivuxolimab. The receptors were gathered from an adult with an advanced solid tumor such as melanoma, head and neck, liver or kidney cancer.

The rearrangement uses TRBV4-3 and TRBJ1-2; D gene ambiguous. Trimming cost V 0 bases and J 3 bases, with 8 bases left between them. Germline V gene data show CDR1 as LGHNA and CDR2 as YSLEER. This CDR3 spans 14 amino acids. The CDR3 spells CASSQDGGDYGYTF. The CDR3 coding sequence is TGCGCCAGCAGCCAAGATGGTGGGGACTATGGCTACACCTTC.

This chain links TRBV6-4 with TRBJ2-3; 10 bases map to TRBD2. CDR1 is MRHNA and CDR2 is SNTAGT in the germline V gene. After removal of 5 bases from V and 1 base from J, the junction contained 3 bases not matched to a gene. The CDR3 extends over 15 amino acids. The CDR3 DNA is TGTGCCAGCAGTCCCGGGACTAGCGGCACAGATACGCAGTATTTT. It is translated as CASSPGTSGTDTQYF.

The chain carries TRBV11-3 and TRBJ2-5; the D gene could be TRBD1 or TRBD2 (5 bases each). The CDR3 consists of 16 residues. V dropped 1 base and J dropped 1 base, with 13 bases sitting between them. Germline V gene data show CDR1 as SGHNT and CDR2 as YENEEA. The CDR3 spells CASSLGGTRSQETQYF. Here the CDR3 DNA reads TGTGCCAGCAGCTTAGGAGGGACGAGATCCCAAGAGACCCAGTACTTC.

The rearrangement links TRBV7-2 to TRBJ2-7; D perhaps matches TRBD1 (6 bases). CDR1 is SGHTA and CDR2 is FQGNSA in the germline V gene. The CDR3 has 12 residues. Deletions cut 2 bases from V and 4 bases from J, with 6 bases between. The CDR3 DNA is TGTGCCAGCAGCTTAACAGGGTACGAGCAGTACTTC. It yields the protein CASSLTGYEQYF.

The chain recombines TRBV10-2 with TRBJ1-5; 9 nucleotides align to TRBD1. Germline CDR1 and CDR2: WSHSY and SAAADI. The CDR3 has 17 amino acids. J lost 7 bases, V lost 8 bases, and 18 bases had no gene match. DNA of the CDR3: TGCGCCAGCTCATTAAAGGGACAGGGAGGCATCAGGCAGCCCCAGCATTTT. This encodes CASSLKGQGGIRQPQHF.

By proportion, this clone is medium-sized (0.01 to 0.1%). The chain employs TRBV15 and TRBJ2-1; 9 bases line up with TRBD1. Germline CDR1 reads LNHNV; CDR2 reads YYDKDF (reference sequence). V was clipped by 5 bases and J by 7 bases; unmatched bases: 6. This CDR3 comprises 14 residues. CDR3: CATSRTGELNEQFF. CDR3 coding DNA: TGTGCCACCAGCCGGACAGGGGAGTTGAATGAGCAGTTCTTC.

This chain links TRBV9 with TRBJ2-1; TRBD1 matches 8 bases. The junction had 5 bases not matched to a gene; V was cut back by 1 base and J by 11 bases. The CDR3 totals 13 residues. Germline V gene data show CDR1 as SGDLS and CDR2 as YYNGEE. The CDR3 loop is CASSVSGGYKQFF. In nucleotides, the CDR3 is TGTGCCAGCAGCGTATCAGGGGGCTATAAGCAGTTCTTC.

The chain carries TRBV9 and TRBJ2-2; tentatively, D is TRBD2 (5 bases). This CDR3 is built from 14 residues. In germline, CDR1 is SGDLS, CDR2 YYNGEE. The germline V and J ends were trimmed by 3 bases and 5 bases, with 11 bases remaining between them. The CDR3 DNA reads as TGTGCCAGCAGCGCCGGACTGTATACCGGGGAGCTGTTTTTT. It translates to CASSAGLYTGELFF.

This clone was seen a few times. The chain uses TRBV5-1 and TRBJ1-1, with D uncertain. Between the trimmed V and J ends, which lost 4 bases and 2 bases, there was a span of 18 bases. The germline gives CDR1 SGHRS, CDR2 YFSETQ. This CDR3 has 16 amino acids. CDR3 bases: TGCGCCAGCAGCGTCAGATACATTCTCTTCAACACTGAAGCTTTCTTT. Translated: CASSVRYILFNTEAFF. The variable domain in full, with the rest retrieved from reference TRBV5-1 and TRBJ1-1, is KAGVTQTPRYLIKTRGQQVTLSCSPISGHRSVSWYQQTPGQGLQFLFEYFSETQRNKGNFPGRFSGRQFSNSRSEMNVSTLELGDSALYLCASSVRYILFNTEAFFGQGTRLTVV.

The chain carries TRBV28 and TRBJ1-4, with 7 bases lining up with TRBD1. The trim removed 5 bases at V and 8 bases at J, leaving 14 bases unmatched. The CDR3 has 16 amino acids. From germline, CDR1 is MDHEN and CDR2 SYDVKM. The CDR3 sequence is CASSPGQDGLGEKLFF. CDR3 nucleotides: TGTGCCAGCAGTCCCGGACAGGACGGCTTAGGGGAAAAACTGTTTTTT.

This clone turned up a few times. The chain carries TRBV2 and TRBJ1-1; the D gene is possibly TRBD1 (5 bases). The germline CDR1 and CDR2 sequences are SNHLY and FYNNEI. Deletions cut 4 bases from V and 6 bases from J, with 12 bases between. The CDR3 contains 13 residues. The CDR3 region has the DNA TGTGCCAGCAGTGTGGGCAGGGTCGCTGAAGCTTTCTTT. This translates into CASSVGRVAEAFF.

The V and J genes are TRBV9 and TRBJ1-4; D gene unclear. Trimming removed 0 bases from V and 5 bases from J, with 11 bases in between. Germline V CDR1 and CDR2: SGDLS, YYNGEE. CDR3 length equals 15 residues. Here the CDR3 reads CASSVAGSRNEKLFF. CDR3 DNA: TGTGCCAGCAGCGTAGCGGGCAGCCGAAATGAAAAACTGTTTTTT.

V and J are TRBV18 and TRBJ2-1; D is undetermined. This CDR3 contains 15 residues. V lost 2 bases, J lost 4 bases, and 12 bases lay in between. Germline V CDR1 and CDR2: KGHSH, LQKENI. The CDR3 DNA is TGTGCCAGCTCACCAGACGCCCTGGGATACAATGAGCAGTTCTTC. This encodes CASSPDALGYNEQFF.

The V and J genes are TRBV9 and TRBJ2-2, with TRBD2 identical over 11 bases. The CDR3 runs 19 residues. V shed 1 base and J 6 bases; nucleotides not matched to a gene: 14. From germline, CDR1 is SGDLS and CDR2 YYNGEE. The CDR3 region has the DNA TGTGCCAGCAGCGTACCCCTAGTGGGAACTAGCGGGGGATCCGGGGAGCTGTTTTTT. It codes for CASSVPLVGTSGGSGELFF.

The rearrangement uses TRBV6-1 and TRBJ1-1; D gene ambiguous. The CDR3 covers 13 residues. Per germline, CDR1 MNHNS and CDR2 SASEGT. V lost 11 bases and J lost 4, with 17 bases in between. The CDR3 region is CACCPWGGTEAFF. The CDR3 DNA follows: TGTGCCTGCTGTCCGTGGGGTGGCACTGAAGCTTTCTTT.

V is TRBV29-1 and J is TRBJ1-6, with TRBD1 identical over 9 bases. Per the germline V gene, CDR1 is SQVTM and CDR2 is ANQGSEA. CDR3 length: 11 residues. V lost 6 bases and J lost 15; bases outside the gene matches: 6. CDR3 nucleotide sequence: TGCAGCGTAGTAATGACAGGGGGCCTCCACTTT. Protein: CSVVMTGGLHF.

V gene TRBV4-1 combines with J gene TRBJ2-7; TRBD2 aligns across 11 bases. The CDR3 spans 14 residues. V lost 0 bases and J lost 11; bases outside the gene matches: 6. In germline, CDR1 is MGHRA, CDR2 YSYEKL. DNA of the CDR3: TGCGCCAGCAGCCAAGACGTGGCTAGCGGGGGGAAGTACTTC. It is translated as CASSQDVASGGKYF.

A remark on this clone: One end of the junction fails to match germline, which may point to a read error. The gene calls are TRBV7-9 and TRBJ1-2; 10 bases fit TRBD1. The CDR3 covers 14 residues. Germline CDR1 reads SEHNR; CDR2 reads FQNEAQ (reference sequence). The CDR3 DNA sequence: TGTGCCAGCAGCTTAGCGGACAGGGGGTATGTCTACACCTTC. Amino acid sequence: CASSLADRGYVYTF.

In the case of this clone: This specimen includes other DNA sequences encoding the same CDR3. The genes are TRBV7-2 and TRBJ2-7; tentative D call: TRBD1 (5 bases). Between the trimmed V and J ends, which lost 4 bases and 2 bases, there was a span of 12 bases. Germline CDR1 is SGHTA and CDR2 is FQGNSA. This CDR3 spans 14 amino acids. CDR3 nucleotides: TGTGCCAGCAGCTACAGGCCTGGTCCCTACGAGCAGTACTTC. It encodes CASSYRPGPYEQYF.

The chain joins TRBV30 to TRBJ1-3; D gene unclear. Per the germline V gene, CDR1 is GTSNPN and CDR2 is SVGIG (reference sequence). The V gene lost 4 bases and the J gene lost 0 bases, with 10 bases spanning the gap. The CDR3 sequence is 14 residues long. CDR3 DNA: TGTGCCTGGACGGAGTTCTCCTCTGGAAACACCATATATTTT. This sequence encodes CAWTEFSSGNTIYF.

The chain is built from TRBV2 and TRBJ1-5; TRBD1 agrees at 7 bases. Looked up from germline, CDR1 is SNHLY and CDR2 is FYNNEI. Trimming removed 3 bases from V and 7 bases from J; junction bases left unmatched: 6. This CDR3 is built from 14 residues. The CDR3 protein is CASSEEGARQPQHF. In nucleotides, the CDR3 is TGTGCCAGCAGTGAGGAGGGGGCGCGGCAGCCCCAGCATTTT.

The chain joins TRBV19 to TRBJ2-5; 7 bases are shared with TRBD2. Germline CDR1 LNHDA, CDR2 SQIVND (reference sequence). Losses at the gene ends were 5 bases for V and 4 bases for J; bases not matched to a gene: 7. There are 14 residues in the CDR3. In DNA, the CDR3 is TGTGCCAGTAGTCTAGCGGCGGGTGGAGAGACCCAGTACTTC. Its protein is CASSLAAGGETQYF.